These T cell receptor beta chains were read from a single sample in a study of regulatory T cells in long-lasting Graves disease. From the multiplex PCR reads, TCRdb called clonotypes with MiXCR, one entry per CDR3 protein. This table holds approximately 290,000 distinct CDR3 sequences, roughly a fifth found once. The sequenced sample was peripheral blood mononuclear cells (PBMCs), obtained when the disease was refractory, from a patient treated with antithyroid drugs. The source is a female donor with Graves disease. CDR3s leave out the opening cysteine and the closing phenylalanine or tryptophan. Each record gives: V gene, J gene, CDR3 protein.

v_call: TRBV6-1; j_call: TRBJ2-7; cdr3_aa: ATHPSGGVHEQY
v_call: TRBV4-1; j_call: TRBJ1-5; cdr3_aa: ASSYGQGDQPQH
v_call: TRBV28; j_call: TRBJ2-2; cdr3_aa: ASSLAGVTGELF
v_call: TRBV19; j_call: TRBJ2-5; cdr3_aa: ASSNGPNQETQY
v_call: TRBV6-1; j_call: TRBJ2-2; cdr3_aa: ASSIAQRITGELF
v_call: TRBV28; j_call: TRBJ2-7; cdr3_aa: ASSMAGGVGRYEQY
v_call: TRBV6-5; j_call: TRBJ2-5; cdr3_aa: ASSYRTQETQY
v_call: TRBV11-2; j_call: TRBJ2-7; cdr3_aa: ASSPILLSYEQY
v_call: TRBV11-2; j_call: TRBJ2-7; cdr3_aa: ASSSTGTGVGEQY
v_call: TRBV7-9; j_call: TRBJ2-7; cdr3_aa: ASAPAGDYEQY
v_call: TRBV12-3/TRBV12-4; j_call: TRBJ1-6; cdr3_aa: ASSHEQGVPSPLH
v_call: TRBV27; j_call: TRBJ1-2; cdr3_aa: ASSLKGEGYGYT
v_call: TRBV7-9; j_call: TRBJ2-5; cdr3_aa: ASSRPQETQY
v_call: TRBV20-1; j_call: TRBJ1-6; cdr3_aa: SASSGTAGSPLH
v_call: TRBV11-2; j_call: TRBJ1-2; cdr3_aa: ASSSQGPANYGYT
v_call: TRBV7-6; j_call: TRBJ2-1; cdr3_aa: ASSFLAGNEQF
v_call: TRBV11-2; j_call: TRBJ2-1; cdr3_aa: ASSLVSGDGGEQF
v_call: TRBV5-1; j_call: TRBJ2-2; cdr3_aa: ASSLVLGGAAGELF
v_call: TRBV7-2; j_call: TRBJ2-6; cdr3_aa: ASSLTGASGANVLT
v_call: TRBV6-1; j_call: TRBJ2-5; cdr3_aa: ATGTSRKETQY
v_call: TRBV19; j_call: TRBJ1-1; cdr3_aa: ASSIRTTSTEAF
v_call: TRBV20-1; j_call: TRBJ1-6; cdr3_aa: SALRTNGYNSPLH
v_call: TRBV28; j_call: TRBJ2-7; cdr3_aa: ASSPQSGQGPYEQY
v_call: TRBV6-2/TRBV6-3; j_call: TRBJ2-5; cdr3_aa: ASSDLRETQY
v_call: TRBV18; j_call: TRBJ2-7; cdr3_aa: ASSPVVAGDDEQY
v_call: TRBV29-1; j_call: TRBJ2-1; cdr3_aa: SVVSYNEQF
v_call: TRBV6-2/TRBV6-3; j_call: TRBJ2-5; cdr3_aa: ASRRATGTETQY
v_call: TRBV6-1; j_call: TRBJ1-5; cdr3_aa: ASSPDGGQPQH
v_call: TRBV7-2; j_call: TRBJ2-2; cdr3_aa: ASSLGIGETGELF
v_call: TRBV28; j_call: TRBJ2-5; cdr3_aa: ASSFAREGWQETQY
v_call: TRBV29-1; j_call: TRBJ1-2; cdr3_aa: SVGVERLPYGYT
v_call: TRBV6-9; j_call: TRBJ2-2; cdr3_aa: ASSSGLAGREIYTGELF
v_call: TRBV6-2/TRBV6-3; j_call: TRBJ2-7; cdr3_aa: ASSFRDSKYSYEQY
v_call: TRBV27; j_call: TRBJ2-7; cdr3_aa: ASSKTGIQYEQY
v_call: TRBV20-1; j_call: TRBJ2-5; cdr3_aa: SASAGRGRFQETQY